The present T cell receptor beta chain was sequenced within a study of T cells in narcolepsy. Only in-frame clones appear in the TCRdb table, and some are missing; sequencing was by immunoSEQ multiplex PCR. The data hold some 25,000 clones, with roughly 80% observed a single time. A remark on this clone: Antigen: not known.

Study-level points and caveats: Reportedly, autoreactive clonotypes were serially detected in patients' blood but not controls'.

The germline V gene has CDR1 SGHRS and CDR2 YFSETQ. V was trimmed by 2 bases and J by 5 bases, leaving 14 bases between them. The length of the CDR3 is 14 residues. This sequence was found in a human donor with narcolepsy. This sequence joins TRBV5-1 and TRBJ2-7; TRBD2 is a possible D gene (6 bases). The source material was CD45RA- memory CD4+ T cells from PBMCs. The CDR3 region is CASSFGSGLDEQYF. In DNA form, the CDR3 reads TGCGCCAGCAGCTTCGGGAGCGGGCTCGACGAGCAGTACTTC.